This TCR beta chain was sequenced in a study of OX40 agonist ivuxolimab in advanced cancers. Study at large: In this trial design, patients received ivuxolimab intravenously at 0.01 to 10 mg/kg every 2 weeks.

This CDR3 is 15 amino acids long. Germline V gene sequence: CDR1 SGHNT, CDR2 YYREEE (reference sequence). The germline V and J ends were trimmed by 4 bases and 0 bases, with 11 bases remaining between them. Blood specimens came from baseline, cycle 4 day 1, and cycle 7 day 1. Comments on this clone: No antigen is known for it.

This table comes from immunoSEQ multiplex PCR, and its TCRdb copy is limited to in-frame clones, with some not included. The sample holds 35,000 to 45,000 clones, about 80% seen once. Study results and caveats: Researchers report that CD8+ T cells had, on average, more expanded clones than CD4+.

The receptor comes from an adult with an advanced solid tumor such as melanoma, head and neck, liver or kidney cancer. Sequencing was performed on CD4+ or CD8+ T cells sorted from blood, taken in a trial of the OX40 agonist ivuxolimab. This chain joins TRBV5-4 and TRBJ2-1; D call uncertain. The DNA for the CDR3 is TGTGCCAGCAGCCCGGACGCAAGCTCCTACAATGAGCAGTTCTTC. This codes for CASSPDASSYNEQFF.